These 8 T cell receptor beta chains came from one sample sequenced in a study of vaccination effects on CD4 cells after COVID-19. These receptors' targets are unknown. Method: immunoSEQ multiplex PCR; TCRdb's copy keeps in-frame clones and lacks some. The table has approximately 38,000 clones, around 73% seen once; the top ten hold approximately 8%. The culture ran for 10 days, and then CD4+ T cells were isolated. Two doses of either BNT162b2 or mRNA-1273 were given to each participant. The sample consisted of CD4+ T cells from PBMCs cultured without peptide, taken after COVID-19 vaccination. The receptors shown here come from a human donor who received a COVID-19 vaccine.

The chain uses TRBV20-1 and TRBJ1-1, with D unresolved. Trimming shortened V by 3 bases and J by 3 bases, and 11 bases separated the two germline ends. Germline loops: CDR1 DFQATT, CDR2 SNEGSKA (reference sequence). The CDR3 spans 13 residues. The CDR3 coding sequence is TGCAGTGCTAGTATCAGCGAGTACACTGAAGCTTTCTTT. Residues: CSASISEYTEAFF.

The rearrangement joins TRBV18 to TRBJ1-1, with D tentatively TRBD1 (6 bases). Between the trimmed V and J ends, which lost 3 bases and 1 base, there was a span of 15 bases. The CDR3 spans 16 residues. Germline loops: CDR1 KGHSH, CDR2 LQKENI. The CDR3 is CASSPVAGHQNTEAFF. In nucleotides, the CDR3 is TGTGCCAGCTCACCGGTAGCGGGACACCAGAACACTGAAGCTTTCTTT.

This clone was detected a few times. The rearrangement links TRBV4-2 to TRBJ2-7, with a possible D match to TRBD1 (5 bases). The CDR3 covers 14 residues. Germline CDR1 and CDR2: LGHNA and YNFKEQ. V lost 0 bases to trimming and J lost 1 base, with 7 bases between them. CDR3 bases: TGTGCCAGCAGCCAAGACAGGGTTTCCTACGAGCAGTACTTC. This sequence encodes CASSQDRVSYEQYF.

The chain carries TRBV29-1 and TRBJ2-7; D perhaps matches TRBD1 (5 bases). The CDR3 totals 12 residues. Looked up from germline, CDR1 is SQVTM and CDR2 is ANQGSEA. Deletions cut 6 bases from V and 6 bases from J, with 15 bases between. DNA of the CDR3: TGCAGCGTCGAACCCAGGCAGGGCGAGCAGTACTTC. This translates into CSVEPRQGEQYF.

The genes are TRBV11-2 and TRBJ2-5; the D call may be TRBD1 or TRBD2 (6 bases each). V was cut by 6 bases and J by 5 bases, with 19 bases left in between. Per germline, CDR1 SGHAT and CDR2 FQNNGV. There are 15 residues in the CDR3. The CDR3 here is CASRSLRGGYETQYF. In DNA, the CDR3 is TGTGCCAGCAGATCCCTCCGAGGGGGGTACGAGACCCAGTACTTC.

The gene calls are TRBV10-3 and TRBJ2-5, with 12 bases lining up with TRBD2. Per germline, CDR1 ENHRY and CDR2 SYGVKD. Trimming cost V 4 bases and J 5 bases; bases outside gene matches: 8. This CDR3 spans 16 amino acids. The CDR3 spells CAISGRLAGEFETQYF. As DNA, the CDR3 is TGTGCCATCAGTGGCAGACTAGCGGGAGAGTTTGAGACCCAGTACTTC.

This clone was picked up a small number of times. The rearrangement uses TRBV19 and TRBJ2-5, with 8 nucleotides matching TRBD1. The CDR3 extends over 16 amino acids. CDR1 and CDR2 (germline): LNHDA, SQIVND (reference sequence). Trimming removed 1 base from V and 3 bases from J; junction bases left unmatched: 7. For the CDR3, the DNA is TGTGCCAGTAGTATAGTCTTAATGGGACAGGAAGAGACCCAGTACTTC. This sequence encodes CASSIVLMGQEETQYF.

The J gene is TRBJ2-5, the V gene TRBV5-4; 8 nucleotides match TRBD1. V shed 2 bases and J 6 bases; nucleotides not matched to a gene: 6. This CDR3 region has 14 residues. Germline loops: CDR1 SGHNT, CDR2 YYREEE (reference sequence). The DNA of the CDR3 is TGTGCCAGCAGCTTACAGGGGGACGTGCAGACCCAGTACTTC. Translation gives CASSLQGDVQTQYF.